This TCR beta chain was captured in a study of ipilimumab plus nivolumab after autologous stem cell transplantation (dated by TCRdb to the early 2020s). The study in broad terms: The median number of doses that trial patients received was a few for ipilimumab and under 10 for nivolumab. The DLBCL cohort included primary refractory and relapsed disease, with 18-month progression-free survival of roughly 86% and 30% respectively. Patients with high-risk diffuse large B cell lymphoma, mature T cell lymphoma, or multiple myeloma undergoing autologous transplant were enrolled in the trial. Thirty-five patients made up the trial's intent-to-treat population.

Ipilimumab was given at 1 mg/kg intravenously on day 1 of selected weeks, and checkpoint therapy started 14 to 28 days after autologous transplant. Nivolumab was given at 3 mg/kg intravenously on day 1 of weeks 1, 4, 7, 10, and every two weeks through week 26. The study was a Phase Ib clinical trial testing combined checkpoint inhibition with ipilimumab and nivolumab as consolidation after autologous stem cell transplantation. As encoded in the germline V gene, CDR1 is MNHNS while CDR2 is SASEGT. The CDR3 goes from the cysteine to the phenylalanine over 12 residues. CDR3 DNA only is kept here, 36 bases in frame from base 1. V and J are truncated by 6 bases and 3 bases respectively, leaving an intervening sequence of 9 bases. Study-wide conclusions, independent of this receptor: The authors concluded that combined checkpoint inhibition appeared tolerable when used as consolidation after transplant. The authors stated that profiles of the T cell receptor repertoire, regulatory T cell phenotype and gut microbiota provided a biologic rationale for studying this approach further.

In its sample, this clone was seen a few times. It has no known antigen specificity. Nothing much larger sits one base from this clone, and base qualities are not available. Library construction relied on the immunoSEQ multiplex PCR assay. Sourced from immuneACCESS, this table was stored by TCRdb with only in-frame sequences that have V and J called. A share of the clones is absent; for the studies checked, an unresolved V gene accounts for under half, and the remainder has no known explanation. This sample holds about 17,000 clones; roughly 85% were observed only once. The top ten hold 10% of the sample.

Sequences were derived from PBMCs, sampled in a trial of ipilimumab plus nivolumab as post-transplant consolidation. The TCR originated in a male donor with diffuse large B-cell lymphoma. This receptor chain uses TRBV6-1 and TRBJ2-7, and perhaps TRBD1 as D gene, on 6 matching bases. The bases are TGTGCCAGCAGAAAGGACAGCTACGAGCAGTACTTC. It is translated as CASRKDSYEQYF.